Below are 4 T cell receptor beta chains sequenced from a single sample in a study of breast tumors, draining lymph nodes, adjacent tissues. TCRdb itself ran the multiplex PCR reads through MiXCR, one entry per CDR3 protein. The sample yields approximately 230,000 distinct CDR3 sequences, 30% to 35% seen once. Axillary draining lymph nodes of breast cancer patients supplied the node samples. Sequenced sample: axillary lymph node tissue. The receptors derive from a female donor with breast cancer. Some clones in this sample may be carry-over from other donors' samples.

Ten or more counts support this clonotype. The junction departs from the called germline gene at one end, perhaps through a read error. The chain uses TRBV10-3 and TRBJ2-7; TRBD2 might be the D (5 bases). The CDR3 totals 14 residues. Germline CDR1 reads ENHRY; CDR2 reads SYGVKD. The CDR3, as DNA: TGTGCCATCAGTGAGTCCTTTTTAAACGGCGCGGAGGACTTC. Its translation is CAISESFLNGAEDF.

This clonotype turned up a few times. The chain carries TRBV6-5 and TRBJ2-3; tentatively, D is TRBD1 (6 bases). Trimming pared 6 bases from V and 0 bases from J, leaving 10 bases between. The CDR3 covers 14 residues. The V gene's germline CDR1 is MNHEY and CDR2 SVGAGI. The CDR3 nucleotides read TGTGCCAGCAGGGACACAGGGAGCACAGATACGCAGTATTTT. This translates into CASRDTGSTDTQYF.

The table lists this clonotype with many counts. The V gene is TRBV18, the J gene TRBJ1-2; D call uncertain. This CDR3 is 13 amino acids long. V was shortened by 2 bases and J by 2 bases, with 6 bases between the two germline ends. CDR1 and CDR2 (germline): KGHSH, LQKENI. The chain's CDR3 is CASSPGGNYGYTF. The CDR3 nucleotides read TGTGCCAGCTCACCAGGAGGGAACTATGGCTACACCTTC.

Ten or more counts support this clonotype. The genes are TRBV5-1 and TRBJ1-2; TRBD1 agrees at 7 bases. Germline-derived CDR1 and CDR2 are SGHRS and YFSETQ. V lost 4 bases, J lost 4 bases, and 7 bases stayed unmatched. This CDR3 contains 14 residues. The CDR3 is CASSPRQGGYGYTF. In DNA form, the CDR3 reads TGCGCCAGCAGCCCTAGACAGGGTGGCTATGGCTACACCTTC. Combining the CDR3 with reference TRBV5-1 and TRBJ1-2 gives the whole variable domain KAGVTQTPRYLIKTRGQQVTLSCSPISGHRSVSWYQQTPGQGLQFLFEYFSETQRNKGNFPGRFSGRQFSNSRSEMNVSTLELGDSALYLCASSPRQGGYGYTFGSGTRLTVV.